The source of this TCR beta chain is a study of PD-1 blockade in classical Hodgkin lymphoma. Notes on the study in general: With CD4+ cells, TCR diversity rose significantly by C4D1, but not with CD8+ cells. Newly diagnosed and completely responding patients shared comparable baseline diversity.

The time point is: cycle 4 day 1 (C4D1), after 5 to 7 weeks of nivolumab. Every one of the patients relapsed after autologous stem cell transplantation (brentuximab vedotin exposure was variable). The germline V and J ends were trimmed by 1 base and 9 bases, with 7 bases remaining between them. The CDR3 runs 11 residues. Germline V gives CDR1 DFQATT, CDR2 SNEGSKA (reference sequence). As for this clone: What it binds is unknown.

Only in-frame clones appear in the TCRdb table, and some are missing; sequencing was by immunoSEQ multiplex PCR. The sample consists of some 22,000 clones, over 70% of them appearing once. V is TRBV20-1 and J is TRBJ2-1; the D gene is possibly TRBD2 (5 bases). The input for sequencing was peripheral blood mononuclear cells (PBMCs), taken before the fourth cycle of nivolumab. The TCR originated in a human donor with classical Hodgkin lymphoma. In DNA, the CDR3 is TGCAGTGCTAGAGCGGGATTTGAGCAGTTCTTC. It translates to CSARAGFEQFF.